The present T cell receptor beta chain was sequenced within a study of blood T cell repertoires in COVID-19 (dated by TCRdb to the early 2020s). For the wider study: Collaborator samples came from the United States, Italy and Spain and covered acute and convalescent phases of COVID-19. The material from the prospective study consisted of cDNA or gDNA derived from T cells, B-cell-depleted T cells, or PBMCs. Subjects who had been exposed to COVID-19, were actively infected with it, or had recovered from it provided the deeply sampled blood TCRbeta repertoires that made up the dataset. The repertoires were released in a freely available public database intended as a resource for research on the immune response to SARS-CoV-2. The samples were drawn from two sources: the first 160 participants of the ongoing ImmuneRACE study, and 950 to 1,500 subjects contributed by 6 global collaborators. Sample metadata almost always included a de-identified subject ID, COVID-19 status, age in years and sex. Where available, HLA class I and class II types were obtained from metadata supplied by the sample provider rather than from assay-based typing. Broad study findings and their caveats: Clinical and demographic metadata were provided uncurated, with the amount varying by source and participant.

TCRbeta CDR3 regions were amplified from genomic DNA by means of the immunoSEQ Assay, a bias-controlled multiplex PCR. Per the original workflow: Nucleated cell counts per sample were estimated from amplification of reference gene primers within the assay. To quantify the absolute abundance of each unique TCRbeta CDR3 rearrangement, sequence reads were collapsed and filtered. For each sample, productive Simpson clonality was calculated as the square root of Simpson's diversity index across productive rearrangements. Imported from immuneACCESS, the table was reduced by TCRdb to in-frame sequences with V and J called. These copies leave out some clones; in studies compared against another copy, an unresolved V gene accounts for under half, and the cause of the remainder is not known. From that table come the V and J calls and clone size; the DNA was used to work out D and trimming. The sample yields about 180,000 clones; around nine tenths were counted once. Of the sample, roughly an eighth falls within the top ten clones.

One collaborating source in Seattle enrolled patients while the patients were actively infected and followed the patients over time throughout the course of disease. Collaborating institutions collected whole blood in K2EDTA tubes following their own protocols. For TCRbeta analysis, collaborator samples were shipped as frozen whole blood, as isolated PBMCs, or as DNA extracted from either sample type. On this clone: This receptor's antigen is unknown. No base quality information exists; no much larger clone differs at one position.

This receptor was identified in a woman in her 70s with COVID-19, enrolled during active disease. Input material: peripheral blood.

The nucleotide sequence is given as TGTGCCAGCAGTAAAGAACTAGCGGGAGGAGGGGAGACCCAGTACTTC. Its translation reads: CASSKELAGGGETQYF. The chain is made from TRBV2 and TRBJ2-5; TRBD2 lines up with 12 middle nucleotides. Taken from the germline V gene, the CDR1 and CDR2 loops are SNHLY and FYNNEI. Germline trimming amounts to 5 bases on V and 5 bases on J, with 9 as the count of junction bases outside the gene matches. The CDR3 has 16 amino acids, counting the end cysteine and phenylalanine. CDR3 DNA is the only sequence kept; it has 48 bases, read in frame from the first base. With all but the CDR3 taken from the reference TRBV2 and TRBJ2-5 genes, the full variable domain is: EPEVTQTPSHQVTQMGQEVILRCVPISNHLYFYWYRQILGQKVEFLVSFYNNEISEKSEIFDDQFSVERPDGSNFTLKIRSTKLEDSAMYFCASSKELAGGGETQYFGPGTRLLVL.